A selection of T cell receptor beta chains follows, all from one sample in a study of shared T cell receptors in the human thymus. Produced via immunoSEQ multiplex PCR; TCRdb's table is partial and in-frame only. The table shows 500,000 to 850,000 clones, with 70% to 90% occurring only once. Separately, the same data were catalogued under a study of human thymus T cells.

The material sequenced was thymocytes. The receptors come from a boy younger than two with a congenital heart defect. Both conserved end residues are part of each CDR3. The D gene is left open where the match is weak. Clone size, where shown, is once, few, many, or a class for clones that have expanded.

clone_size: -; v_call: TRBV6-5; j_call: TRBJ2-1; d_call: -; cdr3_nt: TGTGCCAGCAGTTACTCGATAGGGGTCCCCTACAATGAGCAGTTCTTC; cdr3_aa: CASSYSIGVPYNEQFF
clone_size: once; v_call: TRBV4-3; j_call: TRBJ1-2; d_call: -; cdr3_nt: TGCGCCAGCAGCCAAGCCGGGTTAACCCTCTCTGGGTTGTATGGCTACACCTTC; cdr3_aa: CASSQAGLTLSGLYGYTF
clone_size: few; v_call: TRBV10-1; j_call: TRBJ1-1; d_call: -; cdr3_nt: TGCGCCAGCAGTGTTGCCCGAGTTGAAGCTTTCTTT; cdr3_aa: CASSVARVEAFF
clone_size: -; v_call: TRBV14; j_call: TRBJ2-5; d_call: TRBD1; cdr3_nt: TGTGCCAGCAGCCAAGATACGAGACAGGGGGAGACCCAGTACTTC; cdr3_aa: CASSQDTRQGETQYF
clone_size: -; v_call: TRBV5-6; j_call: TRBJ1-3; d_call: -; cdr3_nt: TGTGCCAGCAGCCTCGACCCGGCAGGCTCTGGAAACACCATATATTTT; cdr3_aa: CASSLDPAGSGNTIYF
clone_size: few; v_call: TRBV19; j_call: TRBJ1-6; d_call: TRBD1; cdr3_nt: TGTGCCAGCAGGACAGGGGGATTCGGTAATTCACCCCTCCACTTT; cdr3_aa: CASRTGGFGNSPLHF
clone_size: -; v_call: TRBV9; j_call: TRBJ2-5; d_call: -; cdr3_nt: TGTGCCAGCAGCGTAGGAGAGGGCGGGGTTCGCCAAGAGACCCAGTACTTC; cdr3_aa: CASSVGEGGVRQETQYF
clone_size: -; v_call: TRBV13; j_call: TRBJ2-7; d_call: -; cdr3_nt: TGTGCCAGCAGCTTACAGGGCGGCTACGAGCAGTACTTC; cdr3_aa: CASSLQGGYEQYF
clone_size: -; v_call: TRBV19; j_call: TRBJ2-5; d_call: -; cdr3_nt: TGTGCCAGTAGTATAGAGATAGCGGAGTTGAGTCTTCTGGAGACCCAGTACTTC; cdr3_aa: CASSIEIAELSLLETQYF
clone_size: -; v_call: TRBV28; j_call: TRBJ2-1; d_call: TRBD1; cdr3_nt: TGTGCCAGCAGTTTCAGGGGGCTCCCAGACTACAATGAGCAGTTCTTC; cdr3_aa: CASSFRGLPDYNEQFF
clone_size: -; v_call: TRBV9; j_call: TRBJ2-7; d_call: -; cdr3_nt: TGTGCCAGCAGCGTAGCCGGGACTCCTACCTACGAGCAGTACTTC; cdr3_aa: CASSVAGTPTYEQYF
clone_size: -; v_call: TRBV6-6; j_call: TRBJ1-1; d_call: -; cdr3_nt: TGTGCCAGCAGTTACACCGAAGGAGGAGCGAACACTGAAGCTTTCTTT; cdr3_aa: CASSYTEGGANTEAFF
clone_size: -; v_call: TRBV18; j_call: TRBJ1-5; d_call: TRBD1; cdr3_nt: TGTGCCAGCTCAGCCGACAGGGTAGGGAATCAGCCCCAGCATTTT; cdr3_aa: CASSADRVGNQPQHF
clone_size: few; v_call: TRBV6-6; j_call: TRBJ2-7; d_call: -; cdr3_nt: TGTGCCAGCAGGAGGAAGACTTCCTACGAGCAGTACTTC; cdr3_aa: CASRRKTSYEQYF
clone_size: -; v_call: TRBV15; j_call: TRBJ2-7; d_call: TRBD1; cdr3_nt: TGTGCCACCAGCGGACAGCAGGGGGCGGCCGCTTCCGAGCAGTACTTC; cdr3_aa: CATSGQQGAAASEQYF
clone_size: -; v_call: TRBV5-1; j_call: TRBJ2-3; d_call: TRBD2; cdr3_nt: TGCGCCAGCAGCGAGACTAGCGGGAGCTTGAATACGCAGTATTTT; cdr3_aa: CASSETSGSLNTQYF
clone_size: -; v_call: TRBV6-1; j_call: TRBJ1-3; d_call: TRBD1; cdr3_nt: TGTGCCAGCAGTGATCGTAAAGGGACAGTGGCTGGAAACACCATATATTTT; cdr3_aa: CASSDRKGTVAGNTIYF
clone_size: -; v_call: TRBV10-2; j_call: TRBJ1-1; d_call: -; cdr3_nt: TGCGCCAGCAGGGGCCGGCGGGTAGGCACTGAAGCTTTCTTT; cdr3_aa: CASRGRRVGTEAFF
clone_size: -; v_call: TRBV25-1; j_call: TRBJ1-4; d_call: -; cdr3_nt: TGTGCCAGCAGGGGGCTAGGTAGAACGGGCGAAAAACTGTTTTTT; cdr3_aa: CASRGLGRTGEKLFF
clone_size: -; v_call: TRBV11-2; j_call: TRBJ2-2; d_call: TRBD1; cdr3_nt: TGTGCCAGCAGCCTACACAGGGGCACCGGGGAGCTGTTTTTT; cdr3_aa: CASSLHRGTGELFF
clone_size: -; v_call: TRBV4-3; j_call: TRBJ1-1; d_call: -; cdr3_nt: TGCGCCAGCAGCCAAGTTGCCGGGAAACACACTGAAGCTTTCTTT; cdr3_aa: CASSQVAGKHTEAFF
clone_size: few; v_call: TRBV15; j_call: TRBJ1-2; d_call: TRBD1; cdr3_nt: TGTGCCACCAGCACTCCCCCCCCGGGACAGGATCCCACCTTC; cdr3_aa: CATSTPPPGQDPTF
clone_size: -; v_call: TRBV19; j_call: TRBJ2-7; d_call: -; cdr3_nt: TGTGCCAGTAGTTCCTCGACAAAAAGCCCGGTCTACGAGCAGTACTTC; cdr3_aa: CASSSSTKSPVYEQYF